The sequence of this TCR beta chain was determined in a study of OX40 agonist ivuxolimab in advanced cancers. Study-wide findings and caveats: Relatively little clonal expansion, among the lowest observed, appeared in partial responders at 0.1-3.0 mg/kg.

Remarks on this clone: Its antigen is undetermined.

The assay was immunoSEQ multiplex PCR, and TCRdb's table has in-frame clones only and misses some. The sample consists of approximately 33,000 clones, about nine tenths of them appearing once. The CDR3 covers 16 residues. The V and J ends lost 2 bases and 4 bases, in that order; junction bases with no gene match: 7. Germline V gene lookup returns CDR1 PRHDT and CDR2 FYEKMQ (reference sequence). Autoimmune disease history or systemic immunosuppression was exclusionary. At baseline, cycle 4 day 1, and cycle 7 day 1, blood was sampled. The source material was CD4+ or CD8+ T cells sorted from blood, sampled in a trial of the OX40 agonist ivuxolimab. This chain uses TRBV13 with TRBJ2-1; 8 bases are a match to TRBD2. The receptor was isolated from an adult with an advanced solid tumor such as melanoma, head and neck, liver or kidney cancer. The CDR3: CASSLTSGSSYNEQFF. CDR3 DNA sequence: TGTGCCAGCAGCTTAACGAGCGGGAGTTCTTACAATGAGCAGTTCTTC.